What follows are 2 T cell receptor beta chains derived from one specimen sequenced in a study of response to subunit inactivated influenza vaccine. One entry per CDR3 protein results from TCRdb running MiXCR on the RT-PCR reads. The table shows 500,000 to 650,000 distinct CDR3 sequences, with less than 10% occurring only once. Specimen: PBMCs from blood, collected around 25 months after vaccination. The receptors were sampled from a man aged 50-75 years who received an inactivated influenza vaccine.

The sample holds many counts of this clonotype. The J gene is TRBJ1-5, the V gene TRBV20-1, with D possibly TRBD1 on 5 matching bases. The CDR3 contains 14 residues. Germline CDR1 reads DFQATT; CDR2 reads SNEGSKA (reference sequence). Trimming stripped 5 bases from V and 7 bases from J, with 18 bases between. This CDR3 reads CSAFTPGIRQPQHF. CDR3 nucleotide sequence: TGCAGTGCTTTTACTCCAGGGATCCGACAGCCCCAGCATTTT.

This chain connects TRBV6-5 to TRBJ1-2; D is ambiguous. CDR3 length: 12 amino acids. The V gene's germline CDR1 is MNHEY and CDR2 SVGAGI. V was trimmed by 6 bases and J by 4 bases, leaving 9 bases between them. CDR3 sequence: CASSSTVYGYTF. CDR3 DNA: TGTGCCAGCAGCTCGACTGTCTATGGCTACACCTTC.